One and the same sample provided the 25 T cell receptor beta chains below, sequenced in a study of blood T cell repertoires in COVID-19 (TCRdb year 2020). The method was the immunoSEQ multiplex PCR assay. Imported from immuneACCESS, the table was reduced by TCRdb to in-frame sequences with V and J called. These copies leave out some clones; in studies compared against another copy, an unresolved V gene accounts for under half, and the cause of the remainder is not known. This sample has around 71,000 clones in its table, and over 60% of those were observed once. The ten largest clonotypes hold 28% of the sample. The source material was peripheral blood. These receptors were collected from an elderly woman with active or convalescent COVID-19.

This chain links TRBV11-3 with TRBJ2-3; D remains unclear. The CDR3 sequence is 16 residues long. The germline gives CDR1 SGHNT, CDR2 YENEEA. V was pared by 2 bases and J by 6 bases, with 18 bases between. CDR3 bases: TGTGCCAGCAGCTTATCAGGTCCCGAGAGTTTTGATACGCAGTATTTT. Translated: CASSLSGPESFDTQYF.

V and J are TRBV5-1 and TRBJ2-2; 8 positions match TRBD2. CDR3 length: 15 residues. Trimming cost V 3 bases and J 6 bases; bases outside gene matches: 7. CDR1 SGHRS and CDR2 YFSETQ come from the germline V gene. For the CDR3, the DNA is TGCGCCAGCAGCTCAACCGGGACTAGTTCCGGGGAGCTGTTTTTT. This encodes CASSSTGTSSGELFF.

The chain recombines TRBV7-9 with TRBJ1-4; D remains unclear. Germline loops: CDR1 SEHNR, CDR2 FQNEAQ (reference sequence). The CDR3 totals 14 residues. The V end was cut by 10 bases, the J end by 0 bases, with 12 bases between. CDR3 sequence (DNA): TGTGCCACCCAACCGAGATCAACTAATGAAAAACTGTTTTTT. Amino acid sequence: CATQPRSTNEKLFF.

This clone was seen more than once but under ten times. The chain combines TRBV30 with TRBJ2-7, with D perhaps matching TRBD1 (6 bases). The CDR3 runs to 13 residues. Germline values: CDR1 GTSNPN, CDR2 SVGIG (reference sequence). Trimming shortened V by 5 bases and J by 5 bases, and 16 bases separated the two germline ends. The CDR3 here is CAWAGTTIHEQYF. For the CDR3, the DNA is TGTGCCTGGGCCGGGACAACGATCCACGAGCAGTACTTC.

The CDR3 sequence: CASSHDSSTDTQYF. As DNA, the CDR3 is TGTGCCAGCAGCCACGACTCGAGCACAGATACGCAGTATTTT. The V gene is TRBV16, the J gene TRBJ2-3; D is ambiguous. Per the germline V gene, CDR1 is KGHSY and CDR2 is FQNENV. This CDR3 has 14 amino acids. Trimming removed 3 bases from V and 0 bases from J, with 7 bases in between.

The chain links TRBV19 to TRBJ2-1; 9 bases map to TRBD2. Losses at the gene ends were 5 bases for V and 2 bases for J; bases not matched to a gene: 4. Germline lookup yields CDR1 LNHDA and CDR2 SQIVND (reference sequence). The CDR3 totals 15 residues. CDR3 sequence reads: CASSLTSGTYNEQFF. CDR3 bases: TGTGCCAGTAGTCTGACTAGCGGAACCTACAATGAGCAGTTCTTC.

This chain connects TRBV3-1 (or the pseudogene TRBV3-2) to TRBJ2-5; possibly TRBD2 for D (6 bases). Trimming left V 0 bases short and J 7 bases short, with 18 bases between. Germline CDR1 reads LGHDT; CDR2 reads YNNKEL (reference sequence). The CDR3 consists of 16 residues. CDR3 nucleotides: TGTGCCAGCAGCCAAGATCAGGGACTCATGTTTGGGACCCAGTACTTC. As protein: CASSQDQGLMFGTQYF.

A single count supports this clone. The chain joins TRBV6-5 to TRBJ1-3; D remains unclear. Trimming took off 0 bases at V and 0 bases at J, with 6 bases between the two ends. Germline CDR1 MNHEY, CDR2 SVGAGI. This CDR3 region has 15 residues. The CDR3 is CASSYSTSSGNTIYF. The CDR3 nucleotides read TGTGCCAGCAGTTACTCAACTAGCTCTGGAAACACCATATATTTT.

The chain employs TRBV12-3 or TRBV12-4 and TRBJ1-4; D remains ambiguous. This CDR3 has 11 residues. V was clipped by 5 bases and J by 7 bases, with 5 bases between them. In nucleotides, the CDR3 is TGTGCCAGCAGTAGGAGTGAAAAACTGTTTTTT. Translating it yields CASSRSEKLFF.

The rearrangement uses TRBV24-1 and TRBJ1-1, with a weak D call TRBD1 (6 bases). From germline, CDR1 is KGHDR and CDR2 SFDVKD. V was shortened by 7 bases and J by 0 bases, with 8 bases between the two germline ends. The CDR3 loop spans 13 amino acids. The CDR3 sequence is CATRRDMNTEAFF. In DNA, the CDR3 is TGTGCCACCAGAAGGGACATGAACACTGAAGCTTTCTTT.

The CDR3 DNA reads as TGTGCCCGCCGCGGGGGCGGGGGGGCCGATACGCAGTATTTT. Amino acid sequence: CARRGGGGADTQYF. This chain joins TRBV9 and TRBJ2-3; 9 nucleotides line up with TRBD2. This CDR3 is 14 amino acids long. Germline trimming cut 10 bases from V and 6 bases from J; bases unmatched to any gene: 12. Per the germline V gene, CDR1 is SGDLS and CDR2 is YYNGEE. The complete variable domain, with remaining parts taken from reference TRBV9 and TRBJ2-3, reads DSGVTQTPKHLITATGQRVTLRCSPRSGDLSVYWYQQSLDQGLQFLIQYYNGEERAKGNILERFSAQQFPDLHSELNLSSLELGDSALYFCARRGGGGADTQYFGPGTRLTVL.

This chain connects TRBV30 to TRBJ2-5, with D perhaps matching TRBD1 (5 bases). Trimming stripped 0 bases from V and 4 bases from J, with 9 bases between. The CDR3 runs 13 residues. The germline V gene has CDR1 GTSNPN and CDR2 SVGIG (reference sequence). CDR3 nucleotide sequence: TGTGCCTGGAGTGTAGAAGGGGCAGAGACCCAGTACTTC. It is translated as CAWSVEGAETQYF.

The chain has TRBV10-2 and TRBJ1-1; tentative D call: TRBD1 (6 bases). CDR1 WSHSY and CDR2 SAAADI come from the germline V gene. The CDR3 is 15 residues long. Trimming took off 4 bases at V and 1 base at J, with 13 bases between the two ends. The CDR3, as DNA: TGCGCCAGCAGTGGTGCAGGACAGCGGAACACTGAAGCTTTCTTT. It yields the protein CASSGAGQRNTEAFF.

The sample holds a few counts of this clone. The V gene is TRBV24-1, the J gene TRBJ2-2; 10 nucleotides match TRBD1. This CDR3 has 16 residues. Trimming cost V 10 bases and J 0 bases; bases outside gene matches: 7. CDR1 and CDR2 (germline): KGHDR, SFDVKD. CDR3 sequence: CATEGQGRANTGELFF. The CDR3 DNA follows: TGTGCCACAGAGGGACAGGGGCGCGCGAACACCGGGGAGCTGTTTTTT.

V gene TRBV9 combines with J gene TRBJ2-5; 8 bases line up with TRBD2. The CDR3 sequence is 13 residues long. J lost 9 bases, V lost 0 bases, and 4 bases had no gene match. Per germline, CDR1 SGDLS and CDR2 YYNGEE. In nucleotides, the CDR3 is TGTGCCAGCAGCGTAGAAGCGGGGGCGTCCCAGTACTTC. Residues: CASSVEAGASQYF.

The rearrangement uses TRBV28 and TRBJ2-3, with 12 nucleotides matching TRBD2. This CDR3 has 15 amino acids. Trimming cost V 7 bases and J 1 base; bases outside gene matches: 3. From germline, CDR1 is MDHEN and CDR2 SYDVKM. In nucleotides, the CDR3 is TGTGCCAGCACTAGCGGGGGGGCGCGCACAGATACGCAGTATTTT. This codes for CASTSGGARTDTQYF.

The gene calls are TRBV30 and TRBJ1-4; D is perhaps TRBD1 (6 bases). This CDR3 is 13 amino acids long. Germline CDR1 and CDR2: GTSNPN and SVGIG (reference sequence). The germline V and J ends were trimmed by 2 bases and 8 bases, with 12 bases remaining between them. CDR3 bases: TGTGCCTGGAGTACCAGGGGCTGGGAAAAACTGTTTTTT. Translation gives CAWSTRGWEKLFF.

This clone was seen more than once but under ten times. The J gene is TRBJ1-4, the V gene TRBV21-1; the table's D call of TRBD1 was not tested on the DNA. TRBV21-1 is assigned pseudogene status. This CDR3 is 17 amino acids long. The CDR3 loop is CASRKVAPGQLNEKLFF. The CDR3, as DNA: TGTGCCAGCAGAAAAGTCGCCCCGGGACAGCTAAATGAAAAACTGTTTTTT.

The chain has TRBV6-5 and TRBJ2-7; D is possibly TRBD2 (5 bases). Germline V lookup: CDR1 MNHEY, CDR2 SVGAGI. V was pared by 6 bases and J by 0 bases, with 12 bases between. This CDR3 is 14 amino acids long. The CDR3 protein is CASSGLLSSYEQYF. CDR3 sequence (DNA): TGTGCCAGCAGCGGACTCCTGAGCTCCTACGAGCAGTACTTC.

The gene calls are TRBV28 and TRBJ2-7; possible D gene TRBD1, 6 bases. The CDR3 runs 13 residues. Germline CDR1 and CDR2: MDHEN and SYDVKM. V was clipped by 1 base and J by 3 bases, with 7 bases between them. CDR3 in amino acids: CASSLYRVYEQYF. In DNA, the CDR3 is TGTGCCAGCAGTTTATACAGGGTCTACGAGCAGTACTTC.

This clone was picked up one time. One end of the junction fails to match germline, which may point to a read error. The V gene is TRBV7-7, the J gene TRBJ2-7, with a possible D match to TRBD1 (5 bases). CDR1 is SSHAT, CDR2 FNYEAQ, per germline (reference sequence). The CDR3 contains 15 residues. CDR3 amino acids: CASSLGQGGSYEQYF. Written as DNA, the CDR3 is TGTGCTAGCAGCTTAGGGCAGGGTGGGTCCTACGAGCAGTACTTC.

The chain employs TRBV30 and TRBJ2-2; 7 bases map to TRBD1. Germline V gene sequence: CDR1 GTSNPN, CDR2 SVGIG (reference sequence). The CDR3 totals 13 residues. Trimming at V came to 3 bases and at J to 4 bases, leaving 2 bases not matched to a gene. The CDR3 bases are TGTGCCTGGAGGACAGGGTTCACCGGGGAGCTGTTTTTT. Its protein product is CAWRTGFTGELFF.

In regard to this clone: Relative to the germline gene, one junction end is altered; a read error may explain this. The chain couples TRBV5-4 to TRBJ2-5; D possibly corresponds to TRBD1 (6 bases). The CDR3 has 15 residues. The V gene's germline CDR1 is SGHNT and CDR2 YYREEE (reference sequence). DNA for the CDR3: TGTGCCAGCAGCTTGGAGCAAGGGGGTCAAGGGACCCAGTACTTC. Amino acids: CASSLEQGGQGTQYF.

There are a few counts of this clone. The chain joins TRBV14 to TRBJ1-2, with D unclear. CDR3 length: 14 amino acids. The ends were cut back, 1 base at V and 2 bases at J, with 8 bases in the middle. Germline loops: CDR1 SGHDN, CDR2 FVKESK. The DNA of the CDR3 is TGTGCCAGCAGCCAAGTACGAGGAAACTATGGCTACACCTTC. It encodes CASSQVRGNYGYTF. The full variable domain, with the rest looked up from reference TRBV14 and TRBJ1-2, is EAGVTQFPSHSVIEKGQTVTLRCDPISGHDNLYWYRRVMGKEIKFLLHFVKESKQDESGMPNNRFLAERTGGTYSTLKVQPAELEDSGVYFCASSQVRGNYGYTFGSGTRLTVV.

This clone came up a few times. V is TRBV7-9 and J is TRBJ2-7; 9 bases map to TRBD1. The germline V gene has CDR1 SEHNR and CDR2 FQNEAQ (reference sequence). V shed 3 bases and J 1 base; nucleotides not matched to a gene: 13. The CDR3 length is 18 residues. CDR3 coding DNA: TGTGCCAGCAGCTTGGGACGGGGAGGGACAGGGCTTTCCTACGAGCAGTACTTC. Its translation: CASSLGRGGTGLSYEQYF.